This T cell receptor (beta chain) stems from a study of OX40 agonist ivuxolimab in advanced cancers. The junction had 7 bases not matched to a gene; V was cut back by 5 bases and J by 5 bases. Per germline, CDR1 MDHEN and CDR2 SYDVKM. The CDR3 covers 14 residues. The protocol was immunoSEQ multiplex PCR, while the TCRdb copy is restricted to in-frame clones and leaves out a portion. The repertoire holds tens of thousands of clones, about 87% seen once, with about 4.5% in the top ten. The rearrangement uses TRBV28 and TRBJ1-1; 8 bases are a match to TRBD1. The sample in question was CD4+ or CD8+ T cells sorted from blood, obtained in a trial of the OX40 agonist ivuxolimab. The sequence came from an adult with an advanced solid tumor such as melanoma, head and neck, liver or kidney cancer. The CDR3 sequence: CASSLDRVRTEAFF. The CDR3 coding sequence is TGTGCCAGCAGTCTGGACAGGGTGAGGACTGAAGCTTTCTTT. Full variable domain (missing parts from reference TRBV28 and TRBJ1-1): DVKVTQSSRYLVKRTGEKVFLECVQDMDHENMFWYRQDPGLGLRLIYFSYDVKMKEKGDIPEGYSVSREKKERFSLILESASTNQTSMYLCASSLDRVRTEAFFGQGTRLTVV.